These T cell receptor beta chains were read from a single sample in a study of cytomegalovirus exposure and HLA in healthy donors. Assay used: immunoSEQ multiplex PCR; TCRdb lists only in-frame clones, some missing. The sample carries 90,000 to 150,000 clones, roughly 90% recorded once. Sample: PBMCs. The receptor set was obtained from a woman between 18 and 30 years old in good health and CMV-seropositive. The CDR3 runs from the conserved cysteine through the conserved F or W. A D gene is named only where the DNA matches it firmly. Some rows have no size entry. The others give once, few or many, or a class for an expanded clone.

cdr3_nt	cdr3_aa	d_call	j_call	v_call	clone_size
TGTGCCAGCAATGACAGGGGCAATCAGCCCCAGCATTTT	CASNDRGNQPQHF	TRBD1	TRBJ1-5	TRBV6-1	few
TGTGCCAGCAGCAAATCGGGAGGTGCCCTCGAGCAGTACTTC	CASSKSGGALEQYF	TRBD2	TRBJ2-7	TRBV6-5	few
TGTGCCAGCAGCCGCGGCTTCGGGACAGGGTCCCGCGAGCAGTACTTC	CASSRGFGTGSREQYF	TRBD1	TRBJ2-7	TRBV5-6	-
TGTGCCAGCAGCCCTCTGAGCTCGGGGCCCCAGCATTTT	CASSPLSSGPQHF	-	TRBJ1-5	TRBV7-9	-
TGTGCCTGGAGTGTTAAGGACAGGGGGAATGAGCAGTTCTTC	CAWSVKDRGNEQFF	TRBD1	TRBJ2-1	TRBV30	-
TGTGCCAGTAGAGGCCTAGGCGACTACGAGCAGTACTTC	CASRGLGDYEQYF	-	TRBJ2-7	TRBV19	once
TGTGCCAGTAGGAAGACAGGGGCCTATACTGAAGCTTTCTTT	CASRKTGAYTEAFF	TRBD1	TRBJ1-1	TRBV19	-
TGTGCCAGCAGTCCGACTAGCGGGGCATACAATGAGCAGTTCTTC	CASSPTSGAYNEQFF	TRBD2	TRBJ2-1	TRBV7-3	-
TGTGCCAGCAGCCAAGGTCCCGGTTGGGAGCAGTTCTTC	CASSQGPGWEQFF	-	TRBJ2-1	TRBV14	-
TGCGCCATCTCGATCCAGCGGCGTTGCACAGATACGCAGTATTTT	CAISIQRRCTDTQYF	-	TRBJ2-3	TRBV10-1	-
TGTGCCAGCAGTTTATTCGGGGGACGGACCTACGAGCAGTACTTC	CASSLFGGRTYEQYF	-	TRBJ2-7	TRBV27	-
TGTGCCAGCAGTGAACCGGGACAGGGGACCTACGAGCAGTACTTC	CASSEPGQGTYEQYF	TRBD1	TRBJ2-7	TRBV6-1	-
TGTGCCAGTAAAGGACAGGGGAACGGCAACTATGGCTACACCTTC	CASKGQGNGNYGYTF	TRBD1	TRBJ1-2	TRBV19	-
TGTGCCAGCAGCTTCGGGACTAGCGGGAGGGAGGGAGAGACCCAGTACTTC	CASSFGTSGREGETQYF	TRBD2	TRBJ2-5	TRBV7-8	-
TGTGCCAGTAGCCCATGGGCGAGGACAGGGAACCAAGAGACCCAGTACTTC	CASSPWARTGNQETQYF	TRBD1	TRBJ2-5	TRBV19	-
TGTGCCAGCAGCGATGATAGACAGGGGACGGACGAGCAGTACTTC	CASSDDRQGTDEQYF	TRBD1	TRBJ2-7	TRBV9	few
TGTGCCAGCAGCCGGGGACTAGCGGGGGCCTACTACGAGCAGTACTTC	CASSRGLAGAYYEQYF	TRBD2	TRBJ2-7	TRBV5-4	-
TGTGCCAGCAGTGAATCGGGACTCACACCTCAGCCCCAGCATTTT	CASSESGLTPQPQHF	-	TRBJ1-5	TRBV2	-
TGCAGCGTTTCCTACCTACAGACTAACTATGGCTACACCTTC	CSVSYLQTNYGYTF	-	TRBJ1-2	TRBV29-1	once
TGCGCCAGCAGCTATCTACCTCACGGGCAGGGAGGGGAGACCCAGTACTTC	CASSYLPHGQGGETQYF	TRBD2	TRBJ2-5	TRBV5-1	-
TGTGCCAGCACATTGGGAGGGACTGAAGCTTTCTTT	CASTLGGTEAFF	-	TRBJ1-1	TRBV2	-
TGTGCCAGCAGTTACCGACCATGGACTAGCTCCTACGAGCAGTACTTC	CASSYRPWTSSYEQYF	TRBD2	TRBJ2-7	TRBV6-5	-